Listed below are T cell receptor beta chains from one sample, sequenced in a study of T cell repertoires in cytomegalovirus infection. TCRdb re-derived calls from the reads in MiXCR, one entry per CDR3 protein. The sample has some 200,000 distinct CDR3 sequences, approximately 9.7% seen once. The specimen was PBMCs. The receptor set was obtained from a human donor in good health (CMV status not recorded). Some clones in this sample may be carry-over from other donors' samples. Both conserved end residues are part of each CDR3. D genes are given only for firm matches. Rows may omit the clone size; those that give it use once, few, many or a size class.

v_call	clone_size	cdr3_length	d_call	j_call	cdr3_aa	cdr3_nt
TRBV2	many	12	-	TRBJ2-1	CAIEGGNNEQFF	TGTGCCATCGAGGGGGGGAACAATGAGCAGTTCTTC
TRBV6-1	-	14	-	TRBJ2-1	CASSYTARENEQFF	TGTGCCAGCAGTTACACAGCTAGGGAGAATGAGCAGTTCTTC
TRBV28	many	14	-	TRBJ1-2	CASSTRGLFYGYTF	TGTGCCAGCAGTACGCGGGGTCTGTTTTATGGCTACACCTTC
TRBV7-2	many	16	TRBD1	TRBJ1-6	CASSRRTGSYNSPLHF	TGTGCCAGCAGCCGGAGGACAGGCTCCTATAATTCACCCCTCCACTTT
TRBV7-3	-	14	-	TRBJ2-2	CASSLTGLAGELFF	TGTGCCAGCAGCTTAACTGGGTTGGCCGGGGAGCTGTTTTTT
TRBV10-3	many	14	TRBD2	TRBJ2-5	CAIKEGGRGETQYF	TGTGCCATCAAGGAGGGCGGGAGGGGTGAGACCCAGTACTTC
TRBV20-1	few	14	-	TRBJ1-5	CSARVQNKRQPQHF	TGCAGTGCTAGAGTTCAGAATAAGAGGCAGCCCCAGCATTTT
TRBV28	-	11	-	TRBJ1-4	CASSNGEKLFF	TGTGCCAGCAGTAATGGGGAAAAACTGTTTTTT
TRBV20-1	-	12	-	TRBJ2-5	CSAPKLGETQYF	TGCAGTGCTCCCAAGCTGGGAGAGACCCAGTACTTC
TRBV12-3/TRBV12-4	few	13	-	TRBJ1-3	CASSFKQMNTIYF	TGTGCCAGCAGTTTCAAACAAATGAACACCATATATTTT
TRBV28	many	14	TRBD2	TRBJ2-1	CASSLSSGSYEQFF	TGTGCCAGCAGTCTTTCTAGCGGGAGCTATGAGCAGTTCTTC
TRBV12-3/TRBV12-4	few	14	-	TRBJ2-4	CASTSGGVINIQYF	TGTGCCAGCACCTCCGGGGGCGTCATAAACATTCAGTACTTC
TRBV27	many	16	TRBD1	TRBJ1-5	CASSLTGTGVGQPQHF	TGTGCCAGCAGTTTAACCGGGACAGGGGTTGGTCAGCCCCAGCATTTT
TRBV7-2	many	15	-	TRBJ1-1	CASSLASGLNTEAFF	TGTGCCAGCAGCTTAGCTTCAGGTCTGAACACTGAAGCTTTCTTT
TRBV11-2	-	15	TRBD2	TRBJ2-1	CASSFGLAGGLEQFF	TGTGCCAGCAGCTTCGGACTAGCGGGGGGGTTAGAGCAGTTCTTC
TRBV11-2	many	15	TRBD2	TRBJ2-7	CASRTLAGGPYEQYF	TGTGCCAGCAGAACCCTAGCGGGAGGGCCTTACGAGCAGTACTTC
TRBV7-2	-	18	-	TRBJ2-1	CASTYIPDGRVYYNEQFF	TGTGCCAGCACTTACATCCCGGACGGGAGAGTGTACTACAATGAGCAGTTCTTC
TRBV20-1	few	14	-	TRBJ1-2	CSATGGTFNYGYTF	TGCAGTGCTACAGGAGGGACCTTTAACTATGGCTACACCTTC
TRBV27	-	15	TRBD2	TRBJ2-1	CASSSLRGGGDEQFF	TGTGCCAGCAGTTCCCTGCGGGGGGGCGGGGATGAGCAGTTCTTC
TRBV29-1	many	13	-	TRBJ2-7	CSVESFRGDEQYF	TGCAGCGTTGAAAGCTTCAGGGGTGACGAGCAGTACTTC
TRBV4-2	many	15	TRBD2	TRBJ2-1	CASSQVGTNYNEQFF	TGTGCCAGCAGCCAAGTGGGGACTAATTACAATGAGCAGTTCTTC
TRBV7-2	many	15	TRBD2	TRBJ2-5	CASSSGGGWGETQYF	TGTGCCAGCAGCTCTGGGGGGGGGTGGGGAGAGACCCAGTACTTC
TRBV20-1	few	11	-	TRBJ2-7	CSGGNGYEQYF	TGCAGTGGAGGGAATGGATACGAGCAGTACTTC
TRBV28	medium-sized	17	-	TRBJ1-5	CASSLSIRGGRNQPQHF	TGTGCCAGCAGTTTATCGATCCGGGGAGGACGAAATCAGCCCCAGCATTTT
TRBV14	few	14	-	TRBJ2-2	CASSVRAYTGELFF	TGTGCCAGCAGCGTCCGGGCCTACACCGGGGAGCTGTTTTTT
TRBV7-2	many	14	-	TRBJ2-7	CASATWTVGAEQYF	TGTGCCAGCGCAACCTGGACGGTGGGTGCGGAGCAGTACTTC
TRBV29-1	-	14	TRBD2	TRBJ2-1	CSVVGEREDNEQFF	TGCAGCGTTGTAGGGGAGCGGGAGGACAATGAGCAGTTCTTC
TRBV7-9	many	13	-	TRBJ2-1	CASSLAVSEEQFF	TGTGCCAGCAGCTTAGCAGTTTCTGAGGAGCAGTTCTTC